The rows below give T cell receptor beta chains drawn from one sample of a study of Ad26.COV2.S vaccination and SARS-CoV-2 variants. The method was immunoSEQ multiplex PCR; TCRdb's version includes in-frame clones alone and lacks a portion of them. This sample yields fewer than 500,000 clones, of which roughly 89% are seen a single time; 2.5% to 3% belongs to the top ten. Sequences were derived from peripheral blood, sampled in a trial of Ad26.COV2.S vaccine versus placebo. The receptors originated from a person aged 18 to 59 who received the Ad26.COV2.S COVID-19 vaccine or a placebo. Each CDR3 is given with its conserved first and last residue. D genes are given only for firm matches. Some rows have no size entry. The others give once, few or many, or a class for an expanded clone.

V gene	clone size	D gene	J gene	CDR3 DNA	CDR3 protein
TRBV24-1	.	.	TRBJ2-2	TGTGCCACCAGTCGTTACACCGGGGAGCTGTTTTTT	CATSRYTGELFF
TRBV19	once	.	TRBJ1-4	TGTGCCAGTAGCTTCGCCCCCCTACCAGCCGACCCCTCTGCAACTAATGAAAAACTGTTTTTT	CASSFAPLPADPSATNEKLFF
TRBV7-6	few	.	TRBJ1-6	TGTGCCAGCAGCAACCTTCGGAAGCGCTCCTATAATTCACCCCTCCACTTT	CASSNLRKRSYNSPLHF
TRBV4-2	.	.	TRBJ2-3	TGTGCCAGCAGCCAAGCCGGGCGTGGGACAGATACGCAGTATTTT	CASSQAGRGTDTQYF
TRBV30	.	.	TRBJ1-6	TGTGCCTGGAGTGTACTAGGGAAAAGTAATTCACCCCTCCACTTT	CAWSVLGKSNSPLHF
TRBV7-3	.	TRBD1	TRBJ1-2	TGTGCCAGCAGCCCTACACCTGGGACAGGCCATGTGATTTTC	CASSPTPGTGHVIF
TRBV29-1	.	TRBD1	TRBJ1-2	TGCAGCGTTTACCGGACAGGCGCTGACTATGGCTACACCTTC	CSVYRTGADYGYTF
TRBV4-2	once	.	TRBJ1-6	TGTGCCAGCAGCCAAGGCGACGGAAGCTCCTATAATTCACCCCTCCACTTT	CASSQGDGSSYNSPLHF
TRBV5-5	.	.	TRBJ1-6	TGTGCCAGCAGCTTGGAGTCCAGTTCACCCCTCCACTTT	CASSLESSSPLHF
TRBV27	.	TRBD2	TRBJ2-2	TGTGCCAGCAGTGCTAGCGGGAGAAGCACCGGGGAGCTGTTTTTT	CASSASGRSTGELFF
TRBV2	.	.	TRBJ1-1	TGTGCCAGCAGTCTCGGGGTCGGAGCTGAAGCTTTCTTT	CASSLGVGAEAFF
TRBV5-1	.	TRBD1	TRBJ1-6	TGCGCCAGCAGCCCGCTTGTAGACAGGGTCGGGGATTCACCCCTCCACTTT	CASSPLVDRVGDSPLHF
TRBV3-1/TRBV3-2	.	TRBD1	TRBJ1-2	TGTGCCAGCAGCCCACCCGGGACAGGGTTCCCGGGCCGCTATGGCTACACCTTC	CASSPPGTGFPGRYGYTF
TRBV2	.	.	TRBJ2-5	TGTGCCACCGGGAGCGAGCGTGCCGAGACCCAGTACTTC	CATGSERAETQYF
TRBV6-2/TRBV6-3	.	.	TRBJ1-4	TGTGCCAGCAGGCCTCAGGAGCCAACTAATGAAAAACTGTTTTTT	CASRPQEPTNEKLFF
TRBV6-5	once	.	TRBJ1-6	TGTGCCAGCAGTTATGGTCTAAGCTCCTATAATTCACCCCTCCACTTT	CASSYGLSSYNSPLHF
TRBV7-2	.	.	TRBJ2-5	TGTGCCAGCAGCTCACAGCGCCAAGAGACCCAGTACTTC	CASSSQRQETQYF
TRBV6-4	once	.	TRBJ2-3	TGTGCCAGCAGTACAGGGGGCTGGGCTAGCGGGGGTTCCCGCACAGATACGCAGTATTTT	CASSTGGWASGGSRTDTQYF
TRBV10-3	.	.	TRBJ2-1	TGTGCCATCAACAGGGCAGGGGGGGACAATGAGCAGTTCTTC	CAINRAGGDNEQFF
TRBV20-1	.	TRBD2	TRBJ2-4	TGCAGTGCGCCTAGCGGGAGCGTTCAGTACTTC	CSAPSGSVQYF
TRBV5-1	.	TRBD2	TRBJ2-7	TGCGCCAGCAGCTTCGGGAGGGCAGGTTCCTACGAGCAGTACTTC	CASSFGRAGSYEQYF
TRBV7-8	.	.	TRBJ1-6	TGTGCCAGCAGCACTACAGGGAATCATTCACCCCTCCACTTT	CASSTTGNHSPLHF
TRBV14	.	TRBD1	TRBJ2-1	TGTGCCAGCAGCCAGGACGTGGGGACAGGAGACAATGAGCAGTTCTTC	CASSQDVGTGDNEQFF
TRBV27	.	.	TRBJ2-7	TGTGCCAGCAGTGTAAGTGTTCACCACGAGCAGTACTTC	CASSVSVHHEQYF
TRBV11-3	.	TRBD2	TRBJ2-2	TGTGCCAGCAGCCCCCCCAAGTGGCGGGAGGGCCCCGGGGAGCTGTTTTTT	CASSPPKWREGPGELFF
TRBV6-4	once	.	TRBJ2-3	TGTGCCAGCAGTGACAGGGGATCCACCACAGATACGCAGTATTTT	CASSDRGSTTDTQYF
TRBV7-2	.	.	TRBJ2-5	TGTGCCAGCAGCTTAGATTCGGAGACCCAGTACTTC	CASSLDSETQYF
TRBV4-3	.	TRBD2	TRBJ2-1	TGCGCCAGCAGCCAAGAAGGGCTAGCGGTGCTCTACAATGAGCAGTTCTTC	CASSQEGLAVLYNEQFF
TRBV9	.	.	TRBJ2-1	TGTGCCAGCAGCGTAGTAGGGACAGCGGGCCATGAGCAGTTCTTC	CASSVVGTAGHEQFF
TRBV18	.	.	TRBJ1-5	TGTGCCAGCTCACCAGTGGGGACTGTGTATAGCAATCAGCCCCAGCATTTT	CASSPVGTVYSNQPQHF
TRBV4-3	.	.	TRBJ2-6	TGCGCCAGCAGCCAAGATCCCCAGGCCCCCTCTGGGGCCAACGTCCTGACTTTC	CASSQDPQAPSGANVLTF
TRBV5-6	.	.	TRBJ2-7	TGTGCCAGCGAGAAGCGGAGCACCTACGAGCAGTACTTC	CASEKRSTYEQYF